Below, 26 T cell receptor beta chains from the same sample are listed, as sequenced in a study of metastatic and nonmetastatic thyroid tumors. TCRdb ran MiXCR on the PCR reads. In the table there are 45,000 to 65,000 clones, about a sixth of which are singletons. There were no patients who had received any treatment before thyroid surgery. The sequencing sample was made of blood. These receptors came from a female donor with papillary thyroid cancer or a benign thyroid nodule (not recorded which). Some clones in this sample may be carry-over from other donors' samples.

This clone was detected ten times or more. The chain is built from TRBV28 and TRBJ2-7; D is ambiguous. V was trimmed by 1 base and J by 2 bases, leaving 15 bases between them. The CDR3 has 16 residues. Germline loops: CDR1 MDHEN, CDR2 SYDVKM. In DNA, the CDR3 is TGTGCCAGCAGTTTATTCGGTTTATTAGCCCCCTACGAGCAGTACTTC. Its translation: CASSLFGLLAPYEQYF.

This clone was observed at least ten times. V is TRBV2 and J is TRBJ2-2, with a weak D call TRBD1 (7 bases). Deletions cut 5 bases from V and 5 bases from J, with 15 bases between. Germline assignment: CDR1 SNHLY and CDR2 FYNNEI. This CDR3 comprises 15 residues. CDR3 loop: CASSPRTGGTGELFF. CDR3 in DNA: TGTGCCAGCAGTCCTCGGACAGGAGGGACCGGGGAGCTGTTTTTT.

This clone has a handful of counts. The chain uses TRBV24-1 and TRBJ2-1; 8 bases align to TRBD2. The CDR3 sequence is 15 residues long. Germline loops: CDR1 KGHDR, CDR2 SFDVKD. V was pared by 4 bases and J by 7 bases, with 8 bases of the junction left unmatched. The CDR3 is CATSEPAGAGNEQFF. In nucleotides, the CDR3 is TGTGCCACCAGTGAACCAGCGGGAGCTGGGAATGAGCAGTTCTTC.

The rearrangement links TRBV28 to TRBJ1-2; 10 bases match TRBD1. The ends lost 3 bases at V and 3 bases at J; junction bases unmatched: 7. The CDR3 totals 16 residues. From germline, CDR1 is MDHEN and CDR2 SYDVKM. The CDR3 DNA is TGTGCCAGCAGTTTTGGGACAGGGGAATTGGACTATGGCTACACCTTC. As protein: CASSFGTGELDYGYTF.

This clone was detected ten times or more. V is TRBV10-2 and J is TRBJ1-5; 8 bases match TRBD1. J lost 5 bases, V lost 0 bases, and 6 bases had no gene match. The germline CDR1 and CDR2 sequences are WSHSY and SAAADI. CDR3 length equals 16 residues. In DNA form, the CDR3 reads TGCGCCAGCAGTGAGTCAGACAGGGGTACGGATCAGCCCCAGCATTTT. Amino acids: CASSESDRGTDQPQHF.

Details on this clone: A much larger clone lies a single base off, so this may be a read error. The identical CDR3 is also encoded by other nucleotide sequences in the sample. V gene TRBV7-6 combines with J gene TRBJ2-5; TRBD2 aligns across 11 bases. The CDR3 loop spans 15 amino acids. CDR1 is SGHVS, CDR2 FNYEAQ, per germline. The CDR3 DNA sequence: TGTGCCAGCAGCTCGACTAGCGGGAAACAAGAGACACAGTACTTC. This encodes CASSSTSGKQETQYF.

This clone has ten or more counts. The gene calls are TRBV29-1 and TRBJ2-3; maybe TRBD1 (6 bases). This CDR3 contains 14 residues. The V end lost 6 bases, the J end lost 2 bases, and 15 bases lay between the germline ends. Germline-derived CDR1 and CDR2 are SQVTM and ANQGSEA. The CDR3 DNA reads as TGCAGCGTGGGACCGGGACAACACACAGATACGCAGTATTTT. It yields the protein CSVGPGQHTDTQYF.

This clone has ten or more counts. The chain combines TRBV27 with TRBJ1-2, with TRBD1 as a possible D gene (6 bases). The CDR3 is made up of 14 amino acids. V was clipped by 7 bases and J by 5 bases, with 17 bases between them. Per germline, CDR1 MNHEY and CDR2 SMNVEV (reference sequence). The CDR3 DNA is TGTGCCAGCAAGAATAAGGACAGTAGATATGGCTACACCTTC. It translates to CASKNKDSRYGYTF.

This clone was seen repeatedly, ten times or more. At one of its ends the junction is not consistent with the germline gene, which may arise from a read error. The chain couples TRBV28 to TRBJ2-3; a possible D gene is TRBD1 (6 bases). The CDR3 has 13 amino acids. Germline-derived CDR1 and CDR2 are MDHEN and SYDVKM. The CDR3 protein is CASGSGTRTGRGF. CDR3 sequence (DNA): TGTGCCAGCGGATCTGGGACGAGGACTGGTAGGGGGTTT.

This clone appeared a few times. A much bigger clone sits one base away, suggesting this may be a read error. The chain has TRBV10-3 and TRBJ1-5, with D perhaps matching TRBD1 (6 bases). Trimming removed 3 bases at V and 4 bases at J, with 10 bases between. The CDR3 totals 14 residues. Germline loops: CDR1 ENHRY, CDR2 SYGVKD. CDR3: CAISDSGVNQPQHF. In DNA, the CDR3 is TGTGCCATCAGTGACTCAGGGGTAAATCAGCCCCAGCATTTT.

This clone was detected ten times or more. The sample holds other DNA sequences that translate to the same CDR3. The chain links TRBV11-1 to TRBJ2-7, with D possibly being TRBD1 or TRBD2 (5 bases each). The germline V gene encodes CDR1 SGHAT and CDR2 FQDESV (reference sequence). V lost 5 bases and J 1 base, leaving 18 bases between the germline ends. The CDR3 totals 16 residues. CDR3 bases: TGTGCCAGCAGCCCCCGGTGGGGGACGGGATCCTACGAGCAGTACTTC. Its protein is CASSPRWGTGSYEQYF. Combining the CDR3 with reference TRBV11-1 and TRBJ2-7 gives the whole variable domain EAEVAQSPRYKITEKSQAVAFWCDPISGHATLYWYRQILGQGPELLVQFQDESVVDDSQLPKDRFSAERLKGVDSTLKIQPAELGDSAMYLCASSPRWGTGSYEQYFGPGTRLTVT.

This clone was counted ten times or more. The sample holds other DNA sequences that translate to the same CDR3. This chain connects TRBV28 to TRBJ2-7, with 7 bases lining up with TRBD1. CDR1 is MDHEN and CDR2 is SYDVKM in the germline V gene. The CDR3 length is 13 residues. Germline trimming cut 10 bases from V and 0 bases from J; bases unmatched to any gene: 6. CDR3 region: CATRDSSSYEQYF. The CDR3 DNA sequence: TGTGCCACCCGGGACAGCAGCTCCTACGAGCAGTACTTC.

The sample holds many counts of this clone. In DNA, the CDR3 is TGTGCCAGCAGCGTAGCGCCCTCCTACGAGCAGTACTTC. It translates to CASSVAPSYEQYF. V and J are TRBV9 and TRBJ2-7; D unresolved. The V end lost 0 bases, the J end lost 0 bases, and 4 bases lay between the germline ends. The germline V gene encodes CDR1 SGDLS and CDR2 YYNGEE. CDR3 length equals 13 residues.

Many counts were recorded for this clone. V usage is TRBV20-1 and J usage is TRBJ2-1; 10 nucleotides match TRBD2. CDR3 size: 14 residues. The trim removed 6 bases at V and 6 bases at J, leaving 8 bases unmatched. Germline V gene lookup returns CDR1 DFQATT and CDR2 SNEGSKA (reference sequence). Here the CDR3 reads CSALRLAGANEQFF. The CDR3 bases are TGCAGTGCCCTGAGGCTAGCGGGAGCCAATGAGCAGTTCTTC.

This clone was seen at least ten times. The same CDR3 is also encoded by other DNA sequences in this sample. The V and J genes are TRBV6-1 and TRBJ2-6; no firm D call. The V end lost 7 bases, the J end lost 0 bases, and 10 bases lay between the germline ends. The CDR3 runs 15 residues. Germline V CDR1 and CDR2: MNHNS, SASEGT. CDR3 nucleotides: TGTGCCAGCATGCCGCAGGACTCTGGGGCCAACGTCCTGACTTTC. It specifies CASMPQDSGANVLTF.

This clone appeared many times. The V call is TRBV27, the J call TRBJ2-7, with a tentative D call TRBD1 (6 bases). CDR3 length equals 15 residues. V lost 2 bases, J lost 2 bases, and 13 bases lay in between. In germline, CDR1 is MNHEY, CDR2 SMNVEV (reference sequence). The chain's CDR3 is CASSLRTASPYEQYF. The CDR3 DNA reads TGTGCCAGCAGTTTAAGGACAGCCTCACCCTACGAGCAGTACTTC.

This clone was counted a few times. The chain links TRBV6-1 to TRBJ2-3; maybe TRBD1 (5 bases). Trimming left V 3 bases short and J 7 bases short, with 14 bases between. Germline V gene sequence: CDR1 MNHNS, CDR2 SASEGT. The CDR3 totals 14 residues. The CDR3 reads CASSDFGRTYTQYF. As DNA, the CDR3 is TGTGCCAGCAGTGATTTCGGCAGGACATATACGCAGTATTTT.

As concerns this clone: A much larger clone sits a single nucleotide away, making a read error possible. The chain carries TRBV5-1 and TRBJ2-2, with D hard to call. Germline CDR1 is SGHRS and CDR2 is YFSETQ. The CDR3 has 15 amino acids. CDR3 in amino acids: CASSFHSSDTRELFF. The CDR3 DNA reads as TGCGCCAGCAGTTTTCATAGCTCCGACACCCGGGAGCTGTTTTTT.

This clone is a singleton in its sample. This chain joins TRBV20-1 and TRBJ1-2; D uncertain. The CDR3 is made up of 15 amino acids. In germline, CDR1 is DFQATT, CDR2 SNEGSKA (reference sequence). V was shortened by 0 bases and J by 3 bases, with 14 bases between the two germline ends. The CDR3 DNA reads as TGCAGTGCTAGAGATCCAGTGATGCTCCACTATGGCTACACCTTC. The encoded protein is CSARDPVMLHYGYTF.

This clone was found a few times. V usage is TRBV12-3 or TRBV12-4 and J usage is TRBJ2-5; 7 positions agree with TRBD2. The ends lost 6 bases at V and 2 bases at J; junction bases unmatched: 9. The length of the CDR3 is 15 residues. CDR3 nucleotide sequence: TGTGCCAGCAGACTTGCTAGCGGACGACAAGAGACCCAGTACTTC. It codes for CASRLASGRQETQYF.

There are many counts of this clone. The chain recombines TRBV19 with TRBJ1-5; D remains unclear. The CDR3 runs 15 residues. CDR1 and CDR2 (germline): LNHDA, SQIVND (reference sequence). V was cut by 2 bases and J by 5 bases, with 13 bases left in between. The CDR3 sequence is CASSINGQEDQPQHF. As DNA, the CDR3 is TGTGCCAGTAGTATAAACGGCCAGGAGGATCAGCCCCAGCATTTT.

As for this clone: A clone one base away is much larger, so this may be a read error. At the DNA level, this CDR3 is encoded by other sequences in the same sample as well. The chain uses TRBV7-9 and TRBJ2-5; D gene unclear. Trimming cost V 5 bases and J 2 bases, with 18 bases left between them. The CDR3 is 16 amino acids. Germline CDR1 is SEHNR and CDR2 is FQNEAQ (reference sequence). The CDR3 is CASSRAVGLGQETQYF. CDR3 DNA sequence: TGTGCCAGCAGCCGGGCCGTGGGTCTGGGGCAAGAGACCCAGTACTTC.

The CDR3 sequence: CASSQDPGTSFHEQYF. The CDR3 DNA sequence: TGCGCCAGCAGCCAAGACCCCGGGACTAGCTTTCACGAGCAGTACTTC. The chain combines TRBV4-3 with TRBJ2-7, with 9 bases that match TRBD2. Germline V gene lookup returns CDR1 LGHNA and CDR2 YSLEER. There are 16 residues in the CDR3. The V segment lost 0 bases and the J segment 5 bases; nucleotides outside the gene matches: 8.

The chain employs TRBV11-1 and TRBJ1-1; unclear D gene. V was cut by 8 bases and J by 0 bases, with 22 bases left in between. Looked up from germline, CDR1 is SGHAT and CDR2 is FQDESV (reference sequence). The length of the CDR3 is 17 residues. CDR3 nucleotide sequence: TGTGCCAGCTCCAGTCCGCCCGTGCACAGAGTGAACACTGAAGCTTTCTTT. It yields the protein CASSSPPVHRVNTEAFF. The variable domain in full, completed from reference TRBV11-1 and TRBJ1-1, reads EAEVAQSPRYKITEKSQAVAFWCDPISGHATLYWYRQILGQGPELLVQFQDESVVDDSQLPKDRFSAERLKGVDSTLKIQPAELGDSAMYLCASSSPPVHRVNTEAFFGQGTRLTVV.

Ten or more counts support this clone. CDR3: CASSLQGGLTEAFF. CDR3 DNA: TGTGCCAGCAGTTTACAGGGAGGTCTCACTGAAGCTTTCTTT. The chain couples TRBV27 to TRBJ1-1, with D possibly matching TRBD1 (5 bases). The CDR3 consists of 14 residues. V was cut by 2 bases and J by 4 bases, with 11 bases left in between. The germline V gene encodes CDR1 MNHEY and CDR2 SMNVEV (reference sequence).

This clone has ten or more counts. This rearrangement joins TRBV10-3 to TRBJ2-3; D is perhaps TRBD2 (5 bases). Trimming took 2 bases from V and 0 from J, leaving 12 bases between them. Germline assignment: CDR1 ENHRY and CDR2 SYGVKD. This CDR3 is 16 amino acids long. CDR3 sequence reads: CAISEEGGPSTDTQYF. The CDR3 DNA is TGTGCCATCAGTGAGGAAGGAGGCCCGAGCACAGATACGCAGTATTTT.